This paragraph covers one T cell receptor beta chain sequence. The sample is drawn from a study of T cells expressing NK-cell markers. About the research overall: Source material for TCR beta repertoires consisted of sorted CD3+CD56+NKG2C+, CD3+CD56+NKG2C- and CD3+CD56-NKG2C+ T cells.

One entry per CDR3 protein, without DNA, is what TCRdb gives after re-calling the 5' RACE reads. This table holds 400,000 to 550,000 distinct CDR3 sequences. Germline-derived CDR1 and CDR2 are LGHDT and YNNKEL (reference sequence). This CDR3 is 12 amino acids long. This clonotype originated in a woman aged 18 to 75 in good health. The chain uses TRBV3-1 and TRBJ1-1; the D gene TCRdb calls, TRBD1, cannot be checked with no DNA. The material sequenced was blood T cells: a sorted CD56 or NKG2C T cell subset, CD4+ or CD8+ T cells, or bulk PBMC T cells (not recorded which). The CDR3 loop is CASSVGVTEAFF. The full variable domain, in which reference TRBV3-1 and TRBJ1-1 provide the parts outside the CDR3, is DTAVSQTPKYLVTQMGNDKSIKCEQNLGHDTMYWYKQDSKKFLKIMFSYNNKELIINETVPNRFSPKSPDKAHLNLHINSLELGDSAVYFCASSVGVTEAFFGQGTRLTVV.